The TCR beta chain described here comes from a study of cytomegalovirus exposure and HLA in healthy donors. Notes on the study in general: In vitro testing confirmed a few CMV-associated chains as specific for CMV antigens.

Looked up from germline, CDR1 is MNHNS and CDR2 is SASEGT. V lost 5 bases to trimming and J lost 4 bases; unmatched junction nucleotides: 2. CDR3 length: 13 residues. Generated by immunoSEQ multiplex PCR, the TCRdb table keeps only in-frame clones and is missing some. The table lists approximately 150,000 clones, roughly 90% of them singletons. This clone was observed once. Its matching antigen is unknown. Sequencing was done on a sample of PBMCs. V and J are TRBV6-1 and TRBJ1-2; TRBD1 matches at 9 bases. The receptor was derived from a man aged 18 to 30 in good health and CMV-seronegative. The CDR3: CASSLDRGYGYTF. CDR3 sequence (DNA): TGTGCCAGCAGTCTGGACAGGGGCTATGGCTACACCTTC.